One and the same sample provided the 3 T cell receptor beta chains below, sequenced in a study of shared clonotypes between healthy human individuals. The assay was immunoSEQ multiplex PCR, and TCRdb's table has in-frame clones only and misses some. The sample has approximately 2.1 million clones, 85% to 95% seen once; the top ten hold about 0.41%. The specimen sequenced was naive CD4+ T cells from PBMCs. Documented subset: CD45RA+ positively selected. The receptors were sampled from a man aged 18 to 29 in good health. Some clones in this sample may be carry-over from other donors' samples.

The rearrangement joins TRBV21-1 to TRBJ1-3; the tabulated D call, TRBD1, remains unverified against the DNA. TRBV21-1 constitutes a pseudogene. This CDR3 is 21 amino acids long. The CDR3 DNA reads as TGTGCCAGCAGCAAAAGAAATTTGGACAGGGGGCTCCTAAGCTCTGGAAACACCATATATTTT. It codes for CASSKRNLDRGLLSSGNTIYF.

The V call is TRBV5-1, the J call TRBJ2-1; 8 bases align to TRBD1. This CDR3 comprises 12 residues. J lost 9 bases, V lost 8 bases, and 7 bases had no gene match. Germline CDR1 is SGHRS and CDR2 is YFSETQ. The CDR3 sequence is CASSQGEGEQFF. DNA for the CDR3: TGCGCCAGTTCACAGGGGGAAGGTGAGCAGTTCTTC.

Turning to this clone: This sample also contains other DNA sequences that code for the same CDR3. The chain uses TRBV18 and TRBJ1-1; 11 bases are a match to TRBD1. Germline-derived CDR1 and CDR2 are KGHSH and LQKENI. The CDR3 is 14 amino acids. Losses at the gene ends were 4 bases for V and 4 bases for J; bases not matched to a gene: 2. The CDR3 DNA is TGTGCCAGCTCACAGGGACAGGGGGTCACTGAAGCTTTCTTT. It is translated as CASSQGQGVTEAFF.